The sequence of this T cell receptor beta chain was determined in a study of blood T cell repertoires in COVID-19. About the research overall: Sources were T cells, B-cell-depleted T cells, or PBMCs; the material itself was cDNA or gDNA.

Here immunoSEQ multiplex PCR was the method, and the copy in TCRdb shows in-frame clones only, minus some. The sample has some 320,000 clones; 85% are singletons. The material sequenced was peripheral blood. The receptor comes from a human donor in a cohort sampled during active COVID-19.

Here the CDR3 DNA reads TGTGCCAGCAGCCATACAGGCGGCCTCAGGAACACTGAAGCTTTCTTT. It translates to CASSHTGGLRNTEAFF. V usage is TRBV3-1 (or the pseudogene TRBV3-2) and J usage is TRBJ1-1, with D possibly being TRBD1 (5 bases). CDR3 length: 16 residues. The V gene lost 3 bases and the J gene lost 1 base, with 15 bases spanning the gap. From germline, CDR1 is LGHDT and CDR2 YNNKEL (reference sequence).